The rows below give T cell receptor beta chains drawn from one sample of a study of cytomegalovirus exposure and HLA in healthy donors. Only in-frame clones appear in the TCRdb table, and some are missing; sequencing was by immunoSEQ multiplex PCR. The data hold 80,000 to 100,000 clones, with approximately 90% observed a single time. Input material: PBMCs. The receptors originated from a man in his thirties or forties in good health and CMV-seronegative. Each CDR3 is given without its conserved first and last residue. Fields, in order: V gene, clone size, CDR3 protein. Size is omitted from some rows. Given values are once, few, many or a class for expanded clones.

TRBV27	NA	ASSFRTGRTGELF
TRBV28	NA	ASSMPGLAGGPDTGELF
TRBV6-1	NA	ASSATRDNTEAF
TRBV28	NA	ASSSSHRGSKEKLF
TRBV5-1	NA	ASSLEGREKQY
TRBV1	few	TSSQGGREHEQY
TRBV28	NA	ASRAQGLTNEKLF
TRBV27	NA	ASSVASGTGELF
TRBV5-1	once	ASSLSAPTGELF
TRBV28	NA	ASLNSGGWNEQF
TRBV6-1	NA	AVLGQGVYEQY
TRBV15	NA	ATQDRDVSYNEQF
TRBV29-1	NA	SVVPLQVVDEQF
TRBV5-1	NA	ASSLRGGTEAF
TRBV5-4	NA	ASSSRLTVAGNEQF
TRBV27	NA	ASSLQGAENTIY
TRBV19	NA	ASSIGAVSYNEQF